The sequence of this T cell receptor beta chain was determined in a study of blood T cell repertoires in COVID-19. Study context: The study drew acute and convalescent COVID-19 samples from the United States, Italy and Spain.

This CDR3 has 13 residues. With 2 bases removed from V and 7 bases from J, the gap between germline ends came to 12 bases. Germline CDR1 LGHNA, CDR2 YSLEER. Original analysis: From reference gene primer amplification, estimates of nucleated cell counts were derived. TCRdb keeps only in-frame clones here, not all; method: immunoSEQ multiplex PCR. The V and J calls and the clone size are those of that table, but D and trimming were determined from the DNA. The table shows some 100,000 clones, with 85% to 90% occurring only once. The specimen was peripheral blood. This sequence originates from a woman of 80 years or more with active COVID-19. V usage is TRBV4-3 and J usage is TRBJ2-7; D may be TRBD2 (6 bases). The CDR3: CASSQSSGREQYF. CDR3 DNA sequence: TGCGCCAGCAGCCAAAGTTCGGGGAGGGAGCAGTACTTC.